This T cell receptor (beta chain) derives from a study of blood T cell repertoires in COVID-19. Across the whole study: Researchers got acute and convalescent COVID-19 samples from the United States, Italy and Spain.

Here immunoSEQ multiplex PCR was the method, and the copy in TCRdb shows in-frame clones only, minus some. The sample shows about 250,000 clones, roughly 85% of them seen only once. V gave up 1 base and J gave up 2 bases, with 6 bases separating them. The CDR3 length is 13 residues. CDR1 is LNHNV, CDR2 YYDKDF, per germline (reference sequence). The Seattle patients joined while their infection was active and were tracked longitudinally afterward. Sequencing input: peripheral blood. J is TRBJ2-7 and V is TRBV15; D is uncertain. The clonotype was recovered from a man between 45 and 60 years old with COVID-19, enrolled during active disease. The CDR3 DNA is TGTGCCACCAGCAGAGGACTTACCTACGAGCAGTACTTC. The encoded protein is CATSRGLTYEQYF.